Detailed here is one T cell receptor beta chain. Its specificity is not known. As originally analysed: Filtering differed because ImmunoSEQ produced junction-only sequences that carried no quality scores. Assay: immunoSEQ multiplex PCR; the TCRdb copy retains only in-frame clones and omits some. The DNA gave D and trimming, while V, J and clone size come from that table. Of about 2.2 million clones in the sample, around 93% are singletons; the top ten hold around 1.7%. These data belong to a study of shared clonotypes between healthy human individuals. Study context: CD4 naive and CD4 memory each took three plates per donor, while CD8 naive took two and CD8 memory one. Study findings and constraints: Shared clonotypes across all four donors exceeded non-shared ones in generation probability. Sampling covered blood only; tissue repertoires likely differ.

CD8 cells classed as naive were CD45RO-negative and positively selected for CCR7, excluding terminally differentiated effector memory CD45RA+ cells. CDR1 and CDR2 from the germline V gene are MNHEY and SMNVEV (reference sequence). The CDR3 is made up of 15 amino acids. The germline V and J ends were trimmed by 0 bases and 4 bases, with 10 bases remaining between them. Sequencing used naive CD8+ T cells from PBMCs. The TCR comes from a man aged 18 to 30 in good health. Some clones in this sample may be carry-over from other donors' samples. The chain has TRBV27 and TRBJ1-3; D call uncertain. CDR3 loop: CASSLSTAVGNTIYF. The CDR3 bases are TGTGCCAGCAGTTTATCCACAGCCGTCGGAAACACCATATATTTT.